The 19 T cell receptor beta chains reported below all come from one sample, sequenced in a study of T cell responses to AZD1222 COVID-19 vaccine. Using immunoSEQ multiplex PCR, the repertoire was profiled, and TCRdb retains in-frame clones only, with some absent. Of around 88,000 clones in the sample, just over 85% were seen once. This specimen was peripheral blood, taken on day 0 of MenACWY control vaccination. These receptors were taken from an adult in good health.

The V call is TRBV11-2, the J call TRBJ1-1; 8 positions match TRBD1. With 2 bases clipped from V and 6 bases from J, the junction kept 11 bases outside the gene matches. The CDR3 is 16 amino acids. CDR1 SGHAT and CDR2 FQNNGV come from the germline V gene. CDR3 DNA: TGTGCCAGCAGCTTACAGGGGGCGTTTTTCGGGTCTGAAGCTTTCTTT. This encodes CASSLQGAFFGSEAFF.

The J gene is TRBJ2-1, the V gene TRBV19, with 9 positions matching TRBD2. CDR3 length: 14 amino acids. The V and J ends lost 5 bases and 7 bases, in that order; junction bases with no gene match: 6. Germline lookup yields CDR1 LNHDA and CDR2 SQIVND (reference sequence). CDR3 nucleotides: TGTGCCAGTAGTGTCGCGGGGGGGAGGAATGAGCAGTTCTTC. It codes for CASSVAGGRNEQFF.

This clone was seen a single time. The gene calls are TRBV7-2 and TRBJ2-6; weak D call: TRBD1 (6 bases). This CDR3 is built from 15 residues. Trimming pared 5 bases from V and 2 bases from J, leaving 10 bases between. Germline assignment: CDR1 SGHTA and CDR2 FQGNSA. The DNA for the CDR3 is TGTGCCAGCAGCCTTACAGGGACTGGGGCCAACGTCCTGACTTTC. It codes for CASSLTGTGANVLTF.

V usage is TRBV29-1 and J usage is TRBJ1-1; 10 bases map to TRBD1. Trimming took 6 bases from V and 1 from J; bases not matched to a gene: 2. The CDR3 covers 13 residues. Germline V gives CDR1 SQVTM, CDR2 ANQGSEA. Written as DNA, the CDR3 is TGCAGCGTGGGACAGGGGTGGAACACTGAAGCTTTCTTT. It translates to CSVGQGWNTEAFF.

J is TRBJ1-1 and V is TRBV28, with unresolved D. Germline V CDR1 and CDR2: MDHEN, SYDVKM. Trimming shortened V by 6 bases and J by 6 bases, and 20 bases separated the two germline ends. This CDR3 is 15 amino acids long. CDR3 protein: CASSLIPRGKAEAFF. Written as DNA, the CDR3 is TGTGCCAGCAGCCTAATACCTCGAGGGAAGGCTGAAGCTTTCTTT.

This chain uses TRBV27 with TRBJ1-5; D possibly corresponds to TRBD1 (5 bases). The CDR3 totals 13 residues. V was trimmed by 5 bases and J by 4 bases, leaving 9 bases between them. CDR1 and CDR2 (germline): MNHEY, SMNVEV (reference sequence). The chain's CDR3 is CASSRGTNQPQHF. The CDR3 DNA follows: TGTGCCAGCAGTCGGGGGACTAATCAGCCCCAGCATTTT.

This clone was found once. The chain joins TRBV6-1 to TRBJ1-1; D ambiguous. V was shortened by 1 base and J by 3 bases, with 6 bases between the two germline ends. The CDR3 runs to 13 residues. CDR1 is MNHNS and CDR2 is SASEGT in the germline V gene. DNA of the CDR3: TGTGCCAGCAGTGAAGAACGTGACACTGAAGCTTTCTTT. This encodes CASSEERDTEAFF.

The rearrangement joins TRBV11-2 to TRBJ2-3; TRBD2 matches at 10 bases. From germline, CDR1 is SGHAT and CDR2 FQNNGV. The CDR3 runs 15 residues. V was pared by 5 bases and J by 4 bases, with 6 bases of the junction left unmatched. CDR3 sequence: CASSRLAGDADTQYF. The CDR3 coding sequence is TGTGCCAGCAGCCGTCTAGCGGGGGACGCAGATACGCAGTATTTT.

The rearrangement joins TRBV7-2 to TRBJ1-6; TRBD1 is a possible D gene (6 bases). CDR1 is SGHTA, CDR2 FQGNSA, per germline. Trimming pared 8 bases from V and 0 bases from J, leaving 14 bases between. This CDR3 is built from 16 residues. The CDR3 DNA is TGTGCCAGCGGGACACAGGGTAGCTCCTATAATTCACCCCTCCACTTT. It is translated as CASGTQGSSYNSPLHF.

This chain connects TRBV3-1 (or the pseudogene TRBV3-2) to TRBJ2-5, with D hard to call. V gave up 3 bases and J gave up 3 bases, with 11 bases separating them. CDR1 is LGHDT and CDR2 is YNNKEL in the germline V gene (reference sequence). This CDR3 is built from 14 residues. CDR3 sequence: CASSQATSKETQYF. The CDR3 coding sequence is TGTGCCAGCAGCCAGGCTACCTCGAAAGAGACCCAGTACTTC.

This clone was counted a single time. The chain links TRBV18 to TRBJ2-5; TRBD2 might be the D (5 bases). Germline V lookup: CDR1 KGHSH, CDR2 LQKENI. Trimming took 6 bases from V and 1 from J, leaving 9 bases between them. This CDR3 is built from 13 residues. The CDR3 here is CASSSGFQETQYF. The CDR3 DNA sequence: TGTGCCAGCTCGTCGGGATTCCAAGAGACCCAGTACTTC.

This sequence joins TRBV5-1 and TRBJ2-7; 7 bases are a match to TRBD1. Germline V gives CDR1 SGHRS, CDR2 YFSETQ. The ends lost 2 bases at V and 2 bases at J; junction bases unmatched: 7. CDR3 size: 15 residues. CDR3: CASSLTGQTTYEQYF. The CDR3 nucleotides read TGCGCCAGCAGCTTAACGGGACAGACAACCTACGAGCAGTACTTC.

The V call is TRBV5-6, the J call TRBJ1-2, with 11 nucleotides matching TRBD1. In germline, CDR1 is SGHDT, CDR2 YYEEEE. V lost 2 bases and J lost 6; bases outside the gene matches: 6. The CDR3 runs 15 residues. CDR3 sequence: CASSFRDRGIDGYTF. The CDR3 nucleotides are TGTGCCAGCAGCTTCCGGGACAGGGGGATAGATGGCTACACCTTC. The whole variable domain, filled in from reference TRBV5-6 and TRBJ1-2, reads DAGVTQSPTHLIKTRGQQVTLRCSPKSGHDTVSWYQQALGQGPQFIFQYYEEEERQRGNFPDRFSGHQFPNYSSELNVNALLLGDSALYLCASSFRDRGIDGYTFGSGTRLTVV.

The chain couples TRBV6-1 to TRBJ1-2, with D perhaps matching TRBD1 (5 bases). This CDR3 is 15 amino acids long. In germline, CDR1 is MNHNS, CDR2 SASEGT. The germline V and J ends were trimmed by 0 bases and 2 bases, with 10 bases remaining between them. CDR3 DNA sequence: TGTGCCAGCAGTGAAGCGCCTGGGGGGAACTATGGCTACACCTTC. It specifies CASSEAPGGNYGYTF.

The chain recombines TRBV5-6 with TRBJ1-3, with D unclear. The V end lost 2 bases, the J end lost 2 bases, and 14 bases lay between the germline ends. This CDR3 comprises 16 residues. From germline, CDR1 is SGHDT and CDR2 YYEEEE. The CDR3 is CASSFGLGSTGNTIYF. The CDR3 DNA sequence: TGTGCCAGCAGCTTCGGCCTCGGAAGCACTGGAAACACCATATATTTT. Looking up the rest from reference TRBV5-6 and TRBJ1-3 gives the full variable domain: DAGVTQSPTHLIKTRGQQVTLRCSPKSGHDTVSWYQQALGQGPQFIFQYYEEEERQRGNFPDRFSGHQFPNYSSELNVNALLLGDSALYLCASSFGLGSTGNTIYFGEGSWLTVV.

The gene calls are TRBV3-1 (or the pseudogene TRBV3-2) and TRBJ1-2; maybe TRBD1 (5 bases). The CDR3 runs 14 residues. Germline V lookup: CDR1 LGHDT, CDR2 YNNKEL (reference sequence). Trimming stripped 4 bases from V and 2 bases from J, with 11 bases between. The CDR3 nucleotides read TGTGCCAGCAGCCCACAGAGGGGCAACTATGGCTACACCTTC. It codes for CASSPQRGNYGYTF.

V is TRBV15 and J is TRBJ1-1; no clear D. Germline V gene data show CDR1 as LNHNV and CDR2 as YYDKDF (reference sequence). There are 14 residues in the CDR3. V was clipped by 5 bases and J by 0 bases, with 10 bases between them. CDR3 DNA sequence: TGTGCCACCAGCCGAATGACCGTGAACACTGAAGCTTTCTTT. It encodes CATSRMTVNTEAFF.

This clone was recorded only once. The rearrangement joins TRBV10-3 to TRBJ1-2, with D possibly TRBD1 on 5 matching bases. Trimming cost V 4 bases and J 7 bases, with 13 bases left between them. This CDR3 spans 13 amino acids. The germline gives CDR1 ENHRY, CDR2 SYGVKD. CDR3 amino acids: CAISGGEIFGYTF. CDR3 nucleotides: TGTGCCATCAGTGGAGGGGAAATCTTTGGCTACACCTTC.

The J gene is TRBJ2-5, the V gene TRBV4-3, with D perhaps TRBD2 (6 bases). CDR3 length equals 14 residues. Per germline, CDR1 LGHNA and CDR2 YSLEER. With 0 bases removed from V and 7 bases from J, the gap between germline ends came to 12 bases. The CDR3 bases are TGCGCCAGCAGCCAAGACGGCCCCGGGGGGACCCAGTACTTC. Residues: CASSQDGPGGTQYF.